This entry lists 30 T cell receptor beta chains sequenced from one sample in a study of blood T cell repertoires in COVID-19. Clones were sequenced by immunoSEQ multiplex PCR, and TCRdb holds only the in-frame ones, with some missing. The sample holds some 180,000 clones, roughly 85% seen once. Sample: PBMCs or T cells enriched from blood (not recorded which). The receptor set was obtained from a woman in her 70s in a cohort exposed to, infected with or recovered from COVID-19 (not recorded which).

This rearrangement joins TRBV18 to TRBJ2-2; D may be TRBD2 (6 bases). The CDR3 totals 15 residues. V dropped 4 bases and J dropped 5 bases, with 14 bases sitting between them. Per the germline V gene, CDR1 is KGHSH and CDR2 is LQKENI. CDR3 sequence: CASSLPGTATGELFF. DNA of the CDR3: TGTGCCAGCTCACTCCCCGGGACTGCAACCGGGGAGCTGTTTTTT.

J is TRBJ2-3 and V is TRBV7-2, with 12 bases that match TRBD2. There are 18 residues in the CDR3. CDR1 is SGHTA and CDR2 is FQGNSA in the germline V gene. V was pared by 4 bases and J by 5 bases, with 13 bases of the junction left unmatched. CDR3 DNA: TGTGCCAGCAGCTCCTCTAGCGGGAGGGGGGTGTTTGGAGATACGCAGTATTTT. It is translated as CASSSSSGRGVFGDTQYF. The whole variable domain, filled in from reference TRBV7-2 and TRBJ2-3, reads GAGVSQSPSNKVTEKGKDVELRCDPISGHTALYWYRQSLGQGLEFLIYFQGNSAPDKSGLPSDRFSAERTGGSVSTLTIQRTQQEDSAVYLCASSSSSGRGVFGDTQYFGPGTRLTVL.

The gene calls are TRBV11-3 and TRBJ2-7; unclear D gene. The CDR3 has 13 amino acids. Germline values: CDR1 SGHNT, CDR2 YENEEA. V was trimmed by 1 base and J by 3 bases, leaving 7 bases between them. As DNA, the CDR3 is TGTGCCAGCAGCTTAGGAGCTCGCTACGAGCAGTACTTC. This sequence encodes CASSLGARYEQYF. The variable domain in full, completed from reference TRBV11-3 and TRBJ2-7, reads EAGVVQSPRYKIIEKKQPVAFWCNPISGHNTLYWYLQNLGQGPELLIRYENEEAVDDSQLPKDRFSAERLKGVDSTLKIQPAELGDSAVYLCASSLGARYEQYFGPGTRLTVT.

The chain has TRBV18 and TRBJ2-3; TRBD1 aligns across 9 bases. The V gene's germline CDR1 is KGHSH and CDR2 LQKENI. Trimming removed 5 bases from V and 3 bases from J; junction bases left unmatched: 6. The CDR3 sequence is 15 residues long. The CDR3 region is CASSATGGLTDTQYF. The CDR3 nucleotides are TGTGCCAGCTCAGCGACAGGGGGGTTGACAGATACGCAGTATTTT.

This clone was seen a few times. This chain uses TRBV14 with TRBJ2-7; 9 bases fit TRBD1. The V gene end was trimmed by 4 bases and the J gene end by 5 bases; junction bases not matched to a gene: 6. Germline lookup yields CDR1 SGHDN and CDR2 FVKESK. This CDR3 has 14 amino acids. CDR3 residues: CASSLGQGFHEQYF. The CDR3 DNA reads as TGTGCCAGCAGCCTGGGACAGGGTTTTCACGAGCAGTACTTC.

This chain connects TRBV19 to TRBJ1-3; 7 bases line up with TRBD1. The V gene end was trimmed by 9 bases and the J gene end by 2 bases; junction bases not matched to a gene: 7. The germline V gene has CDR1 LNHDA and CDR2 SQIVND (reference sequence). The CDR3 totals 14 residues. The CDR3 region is CASEGQSAGNTIYF. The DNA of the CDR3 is TGTGCCAGCGAGGGACAGAGCGCTGGAAACACCATATATTTT.

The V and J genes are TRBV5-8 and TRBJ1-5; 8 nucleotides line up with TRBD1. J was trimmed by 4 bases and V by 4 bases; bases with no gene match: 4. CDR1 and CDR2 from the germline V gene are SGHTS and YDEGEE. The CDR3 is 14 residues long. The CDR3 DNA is TGTGCCAGCAGCCCGAGGACAGGGAATCAGCCCCAGCATTTT. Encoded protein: CASSPRTGNQPQHF.

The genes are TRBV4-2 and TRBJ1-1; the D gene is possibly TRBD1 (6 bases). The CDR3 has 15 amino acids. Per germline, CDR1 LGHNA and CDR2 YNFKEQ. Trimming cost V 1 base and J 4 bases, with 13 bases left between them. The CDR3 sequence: CASSQVGEGGTEAFF. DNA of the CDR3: TGTGCCAGCAGCCAAGTCGGGGAGGGGGGCACTGAAGCTTTCTTT.

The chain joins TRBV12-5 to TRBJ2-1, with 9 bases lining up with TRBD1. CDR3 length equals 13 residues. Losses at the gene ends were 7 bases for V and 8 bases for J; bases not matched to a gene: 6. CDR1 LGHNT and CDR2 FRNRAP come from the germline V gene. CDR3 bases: TGTGCTAGTGCACAGGGGGCCGGGGATGAGCAGTTCTTC. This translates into CASAQGAGDEQFF.

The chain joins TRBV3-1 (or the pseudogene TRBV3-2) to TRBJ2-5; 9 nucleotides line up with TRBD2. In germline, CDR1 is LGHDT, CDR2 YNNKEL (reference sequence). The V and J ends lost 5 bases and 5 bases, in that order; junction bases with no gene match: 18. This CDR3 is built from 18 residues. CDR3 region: CASSVLDSGSKLRETQYF. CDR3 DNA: TGTGCCAGCAGCGTGTTGGATAGCGGGAGTAAACTTCGGGAGACCCAGTACTTC.

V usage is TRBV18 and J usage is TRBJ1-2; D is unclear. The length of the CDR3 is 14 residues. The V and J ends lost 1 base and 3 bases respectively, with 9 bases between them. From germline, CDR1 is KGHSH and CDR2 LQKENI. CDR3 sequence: CASSPRSEDYGYTF. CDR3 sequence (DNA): TGTGCCAGCTCACCACGGTCGGAGGACTATGGCTACACCTTC.

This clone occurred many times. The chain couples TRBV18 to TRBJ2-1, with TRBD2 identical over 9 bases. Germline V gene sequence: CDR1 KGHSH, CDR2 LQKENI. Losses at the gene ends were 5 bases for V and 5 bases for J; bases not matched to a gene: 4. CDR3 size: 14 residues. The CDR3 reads CASSASGKDNEQFF. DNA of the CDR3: TGTGCCAGCTCAGCTAGCGGGAAGGACAATGAGCAGTTCTTC.

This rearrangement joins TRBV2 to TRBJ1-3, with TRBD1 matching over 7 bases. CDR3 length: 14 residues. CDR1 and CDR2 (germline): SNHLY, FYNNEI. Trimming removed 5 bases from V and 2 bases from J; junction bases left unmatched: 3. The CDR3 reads CASSQGEAGNTIYF. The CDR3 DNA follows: TGTGCCAGCAGTCAGGGGGAGGCTGGAAACACCATATATTTT.

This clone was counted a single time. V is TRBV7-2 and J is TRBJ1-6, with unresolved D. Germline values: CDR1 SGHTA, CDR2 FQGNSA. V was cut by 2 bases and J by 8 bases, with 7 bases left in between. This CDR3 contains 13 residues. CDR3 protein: CASSLLFDSPLHF. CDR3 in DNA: TGTGCCAGCAGCTTACTGTTCGATTCACCCCTCCACTTT.

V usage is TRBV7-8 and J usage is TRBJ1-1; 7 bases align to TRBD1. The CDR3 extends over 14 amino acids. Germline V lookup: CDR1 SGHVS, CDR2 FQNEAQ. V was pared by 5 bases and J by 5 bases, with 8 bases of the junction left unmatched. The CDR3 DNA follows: TGTGCCAGCAGCCCCATAATACAGGGGACTGAAGCTTTCTTT. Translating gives CASSPIIQGTEAFF.

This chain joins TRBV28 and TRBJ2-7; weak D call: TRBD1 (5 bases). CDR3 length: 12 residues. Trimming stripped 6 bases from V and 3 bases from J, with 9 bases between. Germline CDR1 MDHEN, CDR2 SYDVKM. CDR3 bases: TGTGCCAGCAGACCCGACAGCTACGAGCAGTACTTC. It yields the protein CASRPDSYEQYF.

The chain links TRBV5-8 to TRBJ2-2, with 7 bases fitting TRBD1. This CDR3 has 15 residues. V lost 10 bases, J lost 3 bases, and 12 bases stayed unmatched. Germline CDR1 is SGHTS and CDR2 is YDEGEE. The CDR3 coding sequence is TGTGCCGGACAGACAGGGAATAGGGACACCGGGGAGCTGTTTTTT. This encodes CAGQTGNRDTGELFF.

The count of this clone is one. CDR3 protein: CASSLQGNTGELFF. CDR3 DNA: TGTGCCAGCAGCCTCCAGGGGAACACCGGGGAGCTGTTTTTT. The chain joins TRBV7-2 to TRBJ2-2; tentative D call: TRBD1 (5 bases). This CDR3 comprises 14 residues. CDR1 is SGHTA and CDR2 is FQGNSA in the germline V gene. V shed 5 bases and J shed 1 base, with 8 bases lying between them.

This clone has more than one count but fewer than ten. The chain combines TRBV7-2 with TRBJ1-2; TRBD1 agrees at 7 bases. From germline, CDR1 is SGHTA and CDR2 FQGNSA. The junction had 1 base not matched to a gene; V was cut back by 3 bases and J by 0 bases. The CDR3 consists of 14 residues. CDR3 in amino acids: CASSFGTANYGYTF. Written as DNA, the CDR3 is TGTGCCAGCAGCTTCGGGACAGCTAACTATGGCTACACCTTC.

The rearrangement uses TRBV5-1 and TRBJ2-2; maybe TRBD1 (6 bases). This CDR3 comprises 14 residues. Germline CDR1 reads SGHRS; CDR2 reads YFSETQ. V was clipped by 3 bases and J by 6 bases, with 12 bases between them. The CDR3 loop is CASSSGAGAGELFF. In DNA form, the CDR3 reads TGCGCCAGCAGCTCAGGCGCAGGGGCCGGGGAGCTGTTTTTT.

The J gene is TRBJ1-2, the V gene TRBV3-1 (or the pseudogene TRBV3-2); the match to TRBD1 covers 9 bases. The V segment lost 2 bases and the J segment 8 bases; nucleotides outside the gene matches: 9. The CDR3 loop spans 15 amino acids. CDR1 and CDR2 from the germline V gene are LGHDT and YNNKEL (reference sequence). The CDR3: CASSQSPGTGKGYTF. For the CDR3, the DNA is TGTGCCAGCAGCCAAAGCCCAGGGACAGGGAAGGGCTACACCTTC.

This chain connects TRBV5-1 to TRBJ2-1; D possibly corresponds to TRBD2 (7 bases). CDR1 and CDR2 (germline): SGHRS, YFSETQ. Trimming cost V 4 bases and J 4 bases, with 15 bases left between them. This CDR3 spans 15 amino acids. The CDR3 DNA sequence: TGCGCCAGCAGCCGGGGGGCTAGTCAGTACAATGAGCAGTTCTTC. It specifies CASSRGASQYNEQFF.

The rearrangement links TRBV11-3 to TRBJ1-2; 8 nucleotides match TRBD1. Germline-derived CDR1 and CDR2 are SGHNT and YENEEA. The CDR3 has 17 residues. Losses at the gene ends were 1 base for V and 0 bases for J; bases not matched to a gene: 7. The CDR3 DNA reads TGTGCCAGCAGCTTAGCCTCCAGGGGGCTGGCTAACTATGGCTACACCTTC. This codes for CASSLASRGLANYGYTF. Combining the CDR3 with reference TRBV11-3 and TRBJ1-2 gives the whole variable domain EAGVVQSPRYKIIEKKQPVAFWCNPISGHNTLYWYLQNLGQGPELLIRYENEEAVDDSQLPKDRFSAERLKGVDSTLKIQPAELGDSAVYLCASSLASRGLANYGYTFGSGTRLTVV.

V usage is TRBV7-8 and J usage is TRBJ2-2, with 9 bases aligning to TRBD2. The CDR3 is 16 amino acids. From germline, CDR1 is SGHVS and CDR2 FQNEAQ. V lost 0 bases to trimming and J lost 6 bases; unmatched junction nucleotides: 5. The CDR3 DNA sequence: TGTGCCAGCAGCTTAGCAACTAGCGGGTACGCCGGGGAGCTGTTTTTT. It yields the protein CASSLATSGYAGELFF. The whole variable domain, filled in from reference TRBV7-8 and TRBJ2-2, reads GAGVSQSPRYKVAKRGQDVALRCDPISGHVSLFWYQQALGQGPEFLTYFQNEAQLDKSGLPSDRFFAERPEGSVSTLKIQRTQQEDSAVYLCASSLATSGYAGELFFGEGSRLTVL.

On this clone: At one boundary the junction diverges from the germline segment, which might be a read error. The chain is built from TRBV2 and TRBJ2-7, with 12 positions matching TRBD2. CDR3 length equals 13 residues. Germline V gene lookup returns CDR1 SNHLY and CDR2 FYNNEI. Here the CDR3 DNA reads TGTGCCAGCAGGGCCATGGGACTAGCGGGTTCCCAATTC. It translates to CASRAMGLAGSQF.

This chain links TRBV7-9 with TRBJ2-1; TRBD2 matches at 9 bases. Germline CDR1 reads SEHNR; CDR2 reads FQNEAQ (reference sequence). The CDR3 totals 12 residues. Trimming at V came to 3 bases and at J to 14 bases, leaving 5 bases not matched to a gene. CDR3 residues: CASSFEGLAEFF. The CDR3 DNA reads TGTGCCAGCAGCTTTGAGGGACTAGCAGAGTTCTTC.

CDR3: CASRKYSSGANVLTF. In DNA form, the CDR3 reads TGTGCCAGCAGAAAATACAGCTCTGGGGCCAACGTCCTGACTTTC. The chain recombines TRBV2 with TRBJ2-6; D ambiguous. Germline CDR1 is SNHLY and CDR2 is FYNNEI. With 6 bases removed from V and 0 bases from J, the gap between germline ends came to 9 bases. The CDR3 sequence is 15 residues long.

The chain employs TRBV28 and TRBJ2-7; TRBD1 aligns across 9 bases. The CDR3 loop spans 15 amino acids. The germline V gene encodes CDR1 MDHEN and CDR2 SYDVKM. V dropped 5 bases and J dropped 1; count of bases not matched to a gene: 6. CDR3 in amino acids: CASSQDRGRSYEQYF. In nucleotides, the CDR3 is TGTGCCAGCAGTCAGGACAGGGGTCGATCCTACGAGCAGTACTTC. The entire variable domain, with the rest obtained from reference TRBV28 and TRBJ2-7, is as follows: DVKVTQSSRYLVKRTGEKVFLECVQDMDHENMFWYRQDPGLGLRLIYFSYDVKMKEKGDIPEGYSVSREKKERFSLILESASTNQTSMYLCASSQDRGRSYEQYFGPGTRLTVT.

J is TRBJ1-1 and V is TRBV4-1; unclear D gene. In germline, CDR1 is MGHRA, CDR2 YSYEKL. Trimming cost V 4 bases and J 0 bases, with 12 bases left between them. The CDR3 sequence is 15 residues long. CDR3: CASSLQHDMNTEAFF. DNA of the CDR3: TGCGCCAGCAGCCTCCAGCACGACATGAACACTGAAGCTTTCTTT.

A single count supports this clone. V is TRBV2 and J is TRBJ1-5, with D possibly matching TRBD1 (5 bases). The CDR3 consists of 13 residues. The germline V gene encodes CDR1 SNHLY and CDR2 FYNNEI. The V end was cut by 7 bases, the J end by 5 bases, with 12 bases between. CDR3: CASTEGRDQPQHF. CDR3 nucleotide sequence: TGTGCCAGCACCGAGGGGAGGGATCAGCCCCAGCATTTT.